This T cell receptor beta chain was recovered during a study of T cell responses to AZD1222 COVID-19 vaccine. General study findings and limits: Sampled repertoires all dated from after the peak T cell response.

The CDR3 spans 16 residues. From germline, CDR1 is SEHNR and CDR2 FQNEAQ (reference sequence). J lost 2 bases, V lost 5 bases, and 6 bases had no gene match. This clone was recorded once. The antigen remains unidentified. Data came from immunoSEQ multiplex PCR; TCRdb stores just in-frame clones and leaves some out. The table lists roughly 140,000 clones, 75% to 90% of them singletons. The sample consisted of peripheral blood, taken after recovery from COVID-19. This clonotype was sampled from an adult who had recovered from COVID-19. The chain couples TRBV7-9 to TRBJ2-1; 10 bases align to TRBD2. This CDR3 reads CASSGLAGGPYNEQFF. CDR3 DNA sequence: TGTGCCAGCAGCGGGTTAGCGGGAGGCCCCTACAATGAGCAGTTCTTC.